This passage covers 29 T cell receptor beta chains from one sample sequenced in a study of CD8 T cells in ankylosing spondylitis. From the 5' RACE reads, TCRdb called clonotypes with MiXCR, one entry per CDR3 protein. The table includes 300,000 to 350,000 distinct CDR3 sequences, roughly 20% detected once. Sequenced input: blood, either unsorted or a sorted T cell fraction (not recorded which). Source of these receptors: a female donor with ankylosing spondylitis or in good health (not recorded which).

The chain is built from TRBV7-9 and TRBJ2-1; the match to TRBD2 covers 7 bases. This CDR3 has 13 amino acids. After removal of 1 base from V and 12 bases from J, the junction contained 6 bases not matched to a gene. Germline V gene lookup returns CDR1 SEHNR and CDR2 FQNEAQ (reference sequence). CDR3 nucleotide sequence: TGTGCCAGCAGCTTAGGGGACTATACGGGGCAGTTCTTC. Translation: CASSLGDYTGQFF.

This clonotype was counted between two and nine times. The chain carries TRBV2 and TRBJ2-7; TRBD2 matches at 8 bases. With 2 bases clipped from V and 1 base from J, the junction kept 4 bases outside the gene matches. The germline gives CDR1 SNHLY, CDR2 FYNNEI. The CDR3 totals 15 residues. DNA for the CDR3: TGTGCCAGCAGTGAAAAGCTAGCGGGTTCCTACGAGCAGTACTTC. This sequence encodes CASSEKLAGSYEQYF. Filled out from reference TRBV2 and TRBJ2-7, the complete variable domain reads EPEVTQTPSHQVTQMGQEVILRCVPISNHLYFYWYRQILGQKVEFLVSFYNNEISEKSEIFDDQFSVERPDGSNFTLKIRSTKLEDSAMYFCASSEKLAGSYEQYFGPGTRLTVT.

The sample holds many counts of this clonotype. The J gene is TRBJ2-7, the V gene TRBV20-1; TRBD2 aligns across 11 bases. Trimming removed 6 bases from V and 5 bases from J; junction bases left unmatched: 15. The CDR3 loop spans 16 amino acids. CDR1 and CDR2 (germline): DFQATT, SNEGSKA (reference sequence). The CDR3 bases are TGCAGTGCCCCCAGGGGACTAGCGGAGGGCCGTAACGAGCAGTACTTC. Its protein product is CSAPRGLAEGRNEQYF.

This clonotype showed up just a few times. This chain links TRBV20-1 with TRBJ2-3, with 7 bases that match TRBD2. The length of the CDR3 is 14 residues. Germline assignment: CDR1 DFQATT and CDR2 SNEGSKA (reference sequence). Unmatched junction bases numbered 6, after V lost 6 bases and J lost 0 bases. The CDR3 region has the DNA TGCAGTGCGCCCTGGGGGGGTAGCACAGATACGCAGTATTTT. It translates to CSAPWGGSTDTQYF.

This clonotype was found a few times. The V and J genes are TRBV27 and TRBJ2-1; D is uncertain. CDR1 is MNHEY, CDR2 SMNVEV, per germline (reference sequence). CDR3 length: 15 amino acids. V shed 4 bases and J shed 0 bases, with 10 bases lying between them. Here the CDR3 reads CASSSVGSSYNEQFF. The CDR3, as DNA: TGTGCCAGCAGTTCCGTCGGCAGCTCCTACAATGAGCAGTTCTTC.

This clonotype occurred a few times. This sequence joins TRBV7-8 and TRBJ2-7; D is ambiguous. The V and J ends lost 0 bases and 7 bases respectively, with 4 bases between them. The CDR3 covers 11 residues. Germline CDR1 is SGHVS and CDR2 is FQNEAQ. The CDR3 loop reads CASSLAREQYF. Here the CDR3 DNA reads TGTGCCAGCAGCTTAGCGAGGGAGCAGTACTTC.

The DNA of the CDR3 is TGCGCCAGCGATCCTACCCCCAATCTAACGAATGAGCAGTTCTTC. The encoded protein is CASDPTPNLTNEQFF. The chain recombines TRBV23-1 with TRBJ2-1; no clear D. TRBV23-1 is flagged as an ORF with uncertain function. The V and J ends lost 8 bases and 7 bases respectively, with 21 bases between them. This CDR3 region has 15 residues.

This clonotype was found a few times. The rearrangement uses TRBV12-3 or TRBV12-4 and TRBJ2-1; D may correspond to TRBD1 or TRBD2 (5 bases each). The CDR3 consists of 15 residues. The V end lost 5 bases, the J end lost 6 bases, and 17 bases lay between the germline ends. CDR3 protein: CASSRGAFGGNEQFF. The CDR3 DNA reads as TGTGCCAGCAGTCGAGGGGCTTTTGGGGGCAATGAGCAGTTCTTC.

This clonotype was seen a handful of times. This chain uses TRBV3-1 with TRBJ2-7, with D tentatively TRBD2 (7 bases). There are 14 residues in the CDR3. Germline CDR1 and CDR2: LGHDT and YNNKEL (reference sequence). Trimming removed 3 bases from V and 3 bases from J, with 12 bases in between. CDR3 residues: CASSQREGVYEQYF. In DNA, the CDR3 is TGTGCCAGCAGCCAGAGGGAGGGGGTCTACGAGCAGTACTTC.

The chain combines TRBV5-1 with TRBJ1-1, with TRBD1 matching over 8 bases. The CDR3 has 14 residues. The V segment lost 1 base and the J segment 11 bases; nucleotides outside the gene matches: 10. Germline V gene lookup returns CDR1 SGHRS and CDR2 YFSETQ. The CDR3 sequence: CASSLSLTGGGAFF. CDR3 in DNA: TGCGCCAGCAGCTTGTCTCTTACAGGGGGGGGCGCTTTCTTT.

The chain recombines TRBV6-5 with TRBJ1-5; D gene unclear. Trimming took off 2 bases at V and 1 base at J, with 12 bases between the two ends. The CDR3 extends over 16 amino acids. Germline CDR1 is MNHEY and CDR2 is SVGAGI. In DNA form, the CDR3 reads TGTGCCAGCAGTTACGAGGCTCGCCGGAGCAATCAGCCCCAGCATTTT. Translated: CASSYEARRSNQPQHF.

The genes are TRBV7-2 and TRBJ2-7; TRBD1 aligns across 7 bases. The junction had 6 bases not matched to a gene; V was cut back by 2 bases and J by 5 bases. Per the germline V gene, CDR1 is SGHTA and CDR2 is FQGNSA. This CDR3 contains 14 residues. This CDR3 is CASSLLGQSHEQYF. The CDR3, as DNA: TGTGCCAGCAGCTTATTGGGACAGAGCCACGAGCAGTACTTC.

This clonotype was picked up many times. This chain links TRBV25-1 with TRBJ1-2; D gene unclear. Germline values: CDR1 MGHDK, CDR2 SYGVNS. Trimming shortened V by 0 bases and J by 8 bases, and 10 bases separated the two germline ends. This CDR3 contains 13 residues. CDR3 in amino acids: CASSEYQGRGYTF. The CDR3 region has the DNA TGTGCCAGCAGTGAATATCAAGGTCGGGGCTACACCTTC.

The gene calls are TRBV6-6 and TRBJ2-7, with a tentative D call TRBD2 (6 bases). The CDR3 contains 13 residues. The ends were cut back, 7 bases at V and 5 bases at J, with 15 bases in the middle. Germline V gene lookup returns CDR1 MNHNY and CDR2 SVGAGI (reference sequence). DNA for the CDR3: TGTGCCAGCAAAGAGCGGGCCCTGAACGAGCAGTACTTC. Translation: CASKERALNEQYF.

There are many counts of this clonotype. This sequence joins TRBV29-1 and TRBJ2-1; 9 bases are shared with TRBD2. The CDR3 spans 13 residues. Trimming at V came to 7 bases and at J to 6 bases, leaving 7 bases not matched to a gene. The germline V gene has CDR1 SQVTM and CDR2 ANQGSEA. Written as DNA, the CDR3 is TGCAGCGGGGGGGAGCGGGAGGTCAATGAGCAGTTCTTC. Its protein product is CSGGEREVNEQFF.

This clonotype was counted between two and nine times. This chain joins TRBV20-1 and TRBJ2-1, with 10 bases lining up with TRBD2. Per the germline V gene, CDR1 is DFQATT and CDR2 is SNEGSKA (reference sequence). With V trimmed by 4 bases and J by 6 bases, 3 bases remained unmatched. This CDR3 is built from 13 residues. CDR3: CSATGTSANEQFF. For the CDR3, the DNA is TGCAGTGCTACCGGGACTAGCGCCAATGAGCAGTTCTTC.

The chain couples TRBV6-1 to TRBJ2-7, with TRBD1 as a possible D gene (6 bases). CDR1 MNHNS and CDR2 SASEGT come from the germline V gene. The CDR3 consists of 13 residues. Trimming pared 6 bases from V and 1 base from J, leaving 10 bases between. The CDR3 protein is CASSRGVSYEQYF. CDR3 nucleotides: TGTGCCAGCAGCAGGGGAGTGTCCTACGAGCAGTACTTC.

This clonotype was recorded a few times. The chain couples TRBV5-1 to TRBJ1-2; maybe TRBD1 (5 bases). From germline, CDR1 is SGHRS and CDR2 YFSETQ. The V gene lost 0 bases and the J gene lost 2 bases, with 11 bases spanning the gap. CDR3 length equals 15 residues. The CDR3 region has the DNA TGCGCCAGCAGCTTGGCCGTGGGACTGAACTATGGCTACACCTTC. This gives the protein CASSLAVGLNYGYTF.

The chain couples TRBV5-6 to TRBJ1-5, with D tentatively TRBD1 (6 bases). V lost 1 base, J lost 0 bases, and 17 bases lay in between. The CDR3 extends over 18 amino acids. CDR1 and CDR2 from the germline V gene are SGHDT and YYEEEE. The CDR3 coding sequence is TGTGCCAGCAGCTTGACTAACAGGGCCGCTTATAGCAATCAGCCCCAGCATTTT. It encodes CASSLTNRAAYSNQPQHF.

This clonotype was detected only once. The chain uses TRBV4-3 and TRBJ2-5; the D call may be TRBD1 or TRBD2 (5 bases each). Germline V CDR1 and CDR2: LGHNA, YSLEER. CDR3 length: 14 amino acids. The germline V and J ends were trimmed by 4 bases and 4 bases, with 13 bases remaining between them. The CDR3 DNA is TGCGCCAGCAGCCGAAAGGGACCGGCAGAGACCCAGTACTTC. Translation: CASSRKGPAETQYF.

J is TRBJ2-7 and V is TRBV6-1; D is unresolved. The CDR3 has 16 amino acids. Germline V gene lookup returns CDR1 MNHNS and CDR2 SASEGT. Between the trimmed V and J ends, which lost 6 bases and 0 bases, there was a span of 18 bases. The CDR3 DNA reads TGTGCCAGCAGAAAGGAATGGGCGCAAAGCTCCTACGAGCAGTACTTC. Translation: CASRKEWAQSSYEQYF.

The table lists this clonotype with many counts. J is TRBJ2-2 and V is TRBV4-2; D is ambiguous. The ends were cut back, 4 bases at V and 5 bases at J, with 14 bases in the middle. Looked up from germline, CDR1 is LGHNA and CDR2 is YNFKEQ. The CDR3 is 15 amino acids. The CDR3 spells CASSPEKGRTGELFF. CDR3 bases: TGTGCCAGCAGCCCCGAGAAAGGGCGGACCGGGGAGCTGTTTTTT.

This clonotype was detected ten times or more. The chain joins TRBV29-1 to TRBJ1-3, with D hard to call. Trimming cost V 3 bases and J 7 bases, with 10 bases left between them. This CDR3 is built from 12 residues. Germline CDR1 is SQVTM and CDR2 is ANQGSEA. The CDR3 DNA sequence: TGCAGCGTTGATGGGCCGGGCAACACCATATATTTT. It translates to CSVDGPGNTIYF.

The chain has TRBV6-1 and TRBJ2-1; TRBD1 is a possible D gene (6 bases). Germline values: CDR1 MNHNS, CDR2 SASEGT. This CDR3 contains 15 residues. Trimming took 6 bases from V and 4 from J, leaving 16 bases between them. This CDR3 reads CASRTQGGRYNEQFF. The DNA of the CDR3 is TGTGCCAGCAGGACACAGGGCGGTAGGTACAATGAGCAGTTCTTC.

This rearrangement joins TRBV9 to TRBJ1-5; no definite D call. In germline, CDR1 is SGDLS, CDR2 YYNGEE. V lost 3 bases and J lost 2, with 6 bases in between. This CDR3 region has 13 residues. This CDR3 reads CASSASGNQPQHF. CDR3 DNA: TGTGCCAGCAGCGCCTCCGGCAATCAGCCCCAGCATTTT.

This clonotype was detected once. The chain combines TRBV7-8 with TRBJ2-1, with D uncertain. Per germline, CDR1 SGHVS and CDR2 FQNEAQ. The CDR3 has 14 residues. V lost 5 bases to trimming and J lost 6 bases, with 14 bases between them. The CDR3 DNA follows: TGTGCCAGCAGCAACCGGGCCCATATCAATGAGCAGTTCTTC. Its protein is CASSNRAHINEQFF.

This clonotype was counted ten times or more. The chain combines TRBV12-3 or TRBV12-4 with TRBJ2-7; D unclear. The length of the CDR3 is 12 residues. Trimming removed 3 bases from V and 3 bases from J, with 6 bases in between. CDR3 in amino acids: CASSFLGYEQYF. The CDR3 region has the DNA TGTGCCAGCAGTTTCTTGGGCTACGAGCAGTACTTC.

The V gene is TRBV7-6, the J gene TRBJ2-2; 15 nucleotides align to TRBD2. Germline-derived CDR1 and CDR2 are SGHVS and FNYEAQ. The CDR3 is 21 amino acids. After removal of 5 bases from V and 4 bases from J, the junction contained 17 bases not matched to a gene. The CDR3 protein is CASSRRLSGLAGGGSTGELFF. CDR3 nucleotide sequence: TGTGCCAGCAGCCGAAGATTGAGTGGACTAGCGGGAGGGGGTAGCACCGGGGAGCTGTTTTTT.

The chain carries TRBV10-3 and TRBJ2-1; 7 nucleotides line up with TRBD2. The CDR3 covers 15 residues. V shed 5 bases, J shed 2 bases, and the junction held 6 bases outside the gene matches. Germline V gene lookup returns CDR1 ENHRY and CDR2 SYGVKD. The chain's CDR3 is CAISRTGGPYNEQFF. In nucleotides, the CDR3 is TGTGCCATCAGTCGTACGGGGGGACCCTACAATGAGCAGTTCTTC.